The 18 T cell receptor beta chains below were found in one sample sequenced in a study of cytomegalovirus exposure and HLA in healthy donors. With 60 Vbeta and 13 Jbeta primers, the PCR was carried out. Sequencing was performed with immunoSEQ multiplex PCR; in TCRdb, only in-frame clones are kept and a portion is missing. The table has roughly 120,000 clones, around 69% seen once. The sample consisted of PBMCs. The receptors stem from a woman in her thirties or forties in good health and CMV-seropositive.

The chain joins TRBV11-1 to TRBJ2-1; 8 nucleotides agree with TRBD2. V trimming: 6 bases; J trimming: 8 bases; junction bases outside the gene matches: 9. The CDR3 totals 14 residues. Germline-derived CDR1 and CDR2 are SGHAT and FQDESV (reference sequence). The CDR3 spells CASRPRGGSHEQFF. CDR3 DNA: TGTGCCAGCAGACCGCGCGGGGGGTCCCATGAGCAGTTCTTC.

This clone was counted between two and nine times. This chain joins TRBV7-2 and TRBJ2-5; 8 bases fit TRBD1. The V gene's germline CDR1 is SGHTA and CDR2 FQGNSA. CDR3 length equals 14 residues. V dropped 5 bases and J dropped 4; count of bases not matched to a gene: 6. CDR3 nucleotides: TGTGCCAGCAGCAGTCAGGGGGCGGGAGAGACCCAGTACTTC. It translates to CASSSQGAGETQYF.

This clone was found a few times. The gene calls are TRBV7-8 and TRBJ2-1; 8 nucleotides align to TRBD2. The CDR3 totals 16 residues. V was pared by 5 bases and J by 6 bases, with 12 bases of the junction left unmatched. Germline V CDR1 and CDR2: SGHVS, FQNEAQ. CDR3 region: CASSPQFRGGLNEQFF. As DNA, the CDR3 is TGTGCCAGCAGCCCTCAATTCCGGGGGGGCCTCAATGAGCAGTTCTTC.

The chain links TRBV6-6 to TRBJ1-5, with no clear D. Per germline, CDR1 MNHNY and CDR2 SVGAGI (reference sequence). The CDR3 contains 14 residues. Trimming took 6 bases from V and 0 from J, leaving 9 bases between them. The CDR3 region has the DNA TGTGCCAGCAGCGAGACATCTAGCAATCAGCCCCAGCATTTT. Translated, it gives CASSETSSNQPQHF.

V gene TRBV15 combines with J gene TRBJ2-1; 8 bases map to TRBD2. The germline gives CDR1 LNHNV, CDR2 YYDKDF (reference sequence). The CDR3 spans 16 residues. The V segment lost 5 bases and the J segment 8 bases; nucleotides outside the gene matches: 14. CDR3 nucleotide sequence: TGTGCCACCAGCCGGGGGGGGCCGGGCCCGCTCTATGAGCAGTTCTTC. This encodes CATSRGGPGPLYEQFF.

On this clone: At one of its ends the junction is not consistent with the germline gene, which may arise from a read error. The V gene is TRBV20-1, the J gene TRBJ1-2; maybe TRBD1 (6 bases). There are 11 residues in the CDR3. The germline V gene encodes CDR1 DFQATT and CDR2 SNEGSKA (reference sequence). CDR3 DNA: TGCAGTGCTGAGGGGACAACCGACGGACACTTC. It codes for CSAEGTTDGHF.

With respect to this clone: The sample holds other DNA sequences that translate to the same CDR3. This sequence joins TRBV29-1 and TRBJ2-1; D call uncertain. Germline lookup yields CDR1 SQVTM and CDR2 ANQGSEA. The CDR3 runs 12 residues. V was shortened by 4 bases and J by 3 bases, with 7 bases between the two germline ends. CDR3 protein: CSVGQIYNEQFF. The CDR3 nucleotides read TGCAGCGTTGGACAAATCTACAATGAGCAGTTCTTC.

The V call is TRBV5-1, the J call TRBJ1-2; D might be TRBD1 (6 bases). This CDR3 contains 13 residues. Trimming took off 4 bases at V and 6 bases at J, with 13 bases between the two ends. Germline V gene lookup returns CDR1 SGHRS and CDR2 YFSETQ. CDR3 loop: CASSNQGRDGYTF. DNA of the CDR3: TGCGCCAGCAGCAATCAGGGGAGGGATGGCTACACCTTC.

This clone has only one observation. The V call is TRBV5-1, the J call TRBJ2-1; D call uncertain. The CDR3 contains 14 residues. Trimming left V 0 bases short and J 8 bases short, with 12 bases between. The germline V gene encodes CDR1 SGHRS and CDR2 YFSETQ. The DNA of the CDR3 is TGCGCCAGCAGCTTGGGGCAAAGTGTGGATGAGCAGTTCTTC. This codes for CASSLGQSVDEQFF.

This sequence joins TRBV6-6 and TRBJ2-2; the D gene is possibly TRBD2 (7 bases). The germline V and J ends were trimmed by 8 bases and 4 bases, with 11 bases remaining between them. The length of the CDR3 is 13 residues. The germline V gene has CDR1 MNHNY and CDR2 SVGAGI (reference sequence). The CDR3 protein is CASGEGGTGELFF. DNA of the CDR3: TGTGCCAGCGGGGAGGGGGGCACCGGGGAGCTGTTTTTT.

This clone was found once. The chain recombines TRBV5-1 with TRBJ2-7, with D maybe TRBD1 (6 bases). There are 13 residues in the CDR3. Germline loops: CDR1 SGHRS, CDR2 YFSETQ. Trimming removed 4 bases from V and 7 bases from J, with 15 bases in between. The CDR3 nucleotides read TGCGCCAGCAGCGAACCGGGACAACGGGAGCAGTACTTC. It is translated as CASSEPGQREQYF.

Details on this clone: One junction end does not reproduce the germline sequence, and a read error may be involved. Other DNA sequences within the sample encode an identical CDR3. The chain uses TRBV9 and TRBJ1-6; D might be TRBD1 (5 bases). Per the germline V gene, CDR1 is SGDLS and CDR2 is YYNGEE. The CDR3 length is 15 residues. The CDR3 bases are TGTGCCAGCAGCGTAGGTCGGGGGTCGGGTTCACCTCTCCACTTT. This gives the protein CASSVGRGSGSPLHF. Together with reference TRBV9 and TRBJ1-6, the CDR3 gives the full variable domain: DSGVTQTPKHLITATGQRVTLRCSPRSGDLSVYWYQQSLDQGLQFLIQYYNGEERAKGNILERFSAQQFPDLHSELNLSSLELGDSALYFCASSVGRGSGSPLHFGNGTRLTVT.

This clone was counted only a few times. In nucleotides, the CDR3 is TGTGCCAGCAGCGGCGGGACAGCCACTGAAGCTTTCTTT. This encodes CASSGGTATEAFF. The chain is built from TRBV9 and TRBJ1-1; 7 bases are a match to TRBD1. This CDR3 contains 13 residues. Germline values: CDR1 SGDLS, CDR2 YYNGEE. V lost 3 bases and J lost 4; bases outside the gene matches: 3.

This clone was picked up one time. This chain links TRBV10-3 with TRBJ1-1; 9 bases align to TRBD1. CDR3 length: 15 amino acids. Germline V gene data show CDR1 as ENHRY and CDR2 as SYGVKD. With 11 bases clipped from V and 11 bases from J, the junction kept 21 bases outside the gene matches. Here the CDR3 reads CAVQRATGGADVAFF. In DNA, the CDR3 is TGTGCCGTACAGCGGGCTACAGGGGGCGCGGATGTGGCTTTCTTT.

This chain uses TRBV7-9 with TRBJ2-1; 10 positions match TRBD1. Germline V gene lookup returns CDR1 SEHNR and CDR2 FQNEAQ (reference sequence). The CDR3 loop spans 14 amino acids. V lost 3 bases, J lost 7 bases, and 3 bases stayed unmatched. For the CDR3, the DNA is TGTGCCAGCAGCTTGGGGACAGGGGAAAATGAGCAGTTCTTC. It specifies CASSLGTGENEQFF.

The chain links TRBV4-1 to TRBJ1-5; D is unresolved. Germline V gives CDR1 MGHRA, CDR2 YSYEKL. V was clipped by 0 bases and J by 2 bases, with 8 bases between them. This CDR3 spans 15 amino acids. CDR3 sequence reads: CASSQEYQGNQPQHF. The CDR3 DNA reads TGCGCCAGCAGCCAAGAATACCAGGGCAATCAGCCCCAGCATTTT.

This clone was picked up one time. The chain couples TRBV5-1 to TRBJ1-2, with D uncertain. Germline assignment: CDR1 SGHRS and CDR2 YFSETQ. The CDR3 runs to 14 residues. The V and J ends lost 5 bases and 5 bases respectively, with 16 bases between them. The CDR3 DNA reads as TGCGCCAGCAGGGCTCTTGGGAGGCGGTATGGCTACACCTTC. Translating gives CASRALGRRYGYTF.

Here the CDR3 reads CASSVSAGGSYEQYF. The CDR3 DNA reads TGTGCCAGCAGCGTATCAGCGGGGGGCTCCTACGAGCAGTACTTC. The V gene is TRBV9, the J gene TRBJ2-7; TRBD2 matches at 9 bases. The junction had 2 bases not matched to a gene; V was cut back by 1 base and J by 0 bases. Germline V gives CDR1 SGDLS, CDR2 YYNGEE. This CDR3 is 15 amino acids long.